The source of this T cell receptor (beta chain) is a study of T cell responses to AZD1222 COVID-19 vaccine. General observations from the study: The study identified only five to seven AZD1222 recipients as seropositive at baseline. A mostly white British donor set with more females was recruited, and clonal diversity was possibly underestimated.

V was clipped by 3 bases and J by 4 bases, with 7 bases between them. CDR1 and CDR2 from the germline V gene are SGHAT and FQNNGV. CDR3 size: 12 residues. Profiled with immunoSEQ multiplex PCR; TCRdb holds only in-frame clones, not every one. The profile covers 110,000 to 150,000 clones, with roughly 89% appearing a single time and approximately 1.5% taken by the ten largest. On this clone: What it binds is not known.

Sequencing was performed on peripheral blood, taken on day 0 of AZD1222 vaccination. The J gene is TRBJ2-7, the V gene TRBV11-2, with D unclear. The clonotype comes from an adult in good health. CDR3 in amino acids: CASSFRGYEQYF. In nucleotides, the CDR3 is TGTGCCAGCAGCTTTCGAGGTTACGAGCAGTACTTC. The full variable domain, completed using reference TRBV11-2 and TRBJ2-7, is EAGVAQSPRYKIIEKRQSVAFWCNPISGHATLYWYQQILGQGPKLLIQFQNNGVVDDSQLPKDRFSAERLKGVDSTLKIQPAKLEDSAVYLCASSFRGYEQYFGPGTRLTVT.